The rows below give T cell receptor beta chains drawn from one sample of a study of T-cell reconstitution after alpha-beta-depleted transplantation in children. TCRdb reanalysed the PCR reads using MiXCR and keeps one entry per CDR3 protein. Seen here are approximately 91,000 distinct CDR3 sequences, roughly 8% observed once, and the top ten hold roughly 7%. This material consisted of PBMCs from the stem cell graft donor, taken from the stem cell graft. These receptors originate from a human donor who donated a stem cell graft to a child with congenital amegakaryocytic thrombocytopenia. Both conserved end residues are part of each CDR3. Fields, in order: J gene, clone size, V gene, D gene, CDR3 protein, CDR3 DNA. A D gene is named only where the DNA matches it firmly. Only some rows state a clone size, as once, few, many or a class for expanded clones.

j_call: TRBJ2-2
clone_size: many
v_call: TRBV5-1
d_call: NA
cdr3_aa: CASSLDLGGELFF
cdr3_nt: TGCGCCAGCAGCTTAGACCTCGGCGGGGAGCTGTTTTTT

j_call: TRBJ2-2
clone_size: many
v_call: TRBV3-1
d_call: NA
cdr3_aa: CASSQEGYAATGELFF
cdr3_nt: TGTGCCAGCAGCCAAGAGGGGTACGCGGCCACCGGGGAGCTGTTTTTT

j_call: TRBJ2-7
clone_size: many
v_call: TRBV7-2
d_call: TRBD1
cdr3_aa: CASSSAGTAIYEQYF
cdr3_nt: TGTGCCAGCAGCTCCGCCGGGACAGCTATCTACGAGCAGTACTTC

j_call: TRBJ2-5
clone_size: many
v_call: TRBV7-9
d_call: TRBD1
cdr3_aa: CASSYGTGAVGETQYF
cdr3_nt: TGTGCCAGCAGCTACGGGACAGGGGCGGTCGGGGAGACCCAGTACTTC

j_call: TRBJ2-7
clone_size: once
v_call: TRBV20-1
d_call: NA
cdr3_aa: CSARNGQNYEQYF
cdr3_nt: TGCAGTGCTAGAAACGGACAGAACTACGAGCAGTACTTC

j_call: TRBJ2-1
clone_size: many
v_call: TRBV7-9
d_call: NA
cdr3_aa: CASSPRLADSYNEQFF
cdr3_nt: TGTGCCAGCAGCCCCCGTTTAGCGGACTCCTACAATGAGCAGTTCTTC

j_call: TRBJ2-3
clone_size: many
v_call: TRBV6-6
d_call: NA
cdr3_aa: CASSRDALGQYF
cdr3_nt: TGTGCCAGCAGTCGCGATGCCTTGGGGCAGTATTTT

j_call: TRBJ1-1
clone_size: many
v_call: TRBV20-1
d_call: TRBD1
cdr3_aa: CSARQQGRDTEAFF
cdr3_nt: TGCAGTGCTAGACAACAGGGGAGGGACACTGAAGCTTTCTTT

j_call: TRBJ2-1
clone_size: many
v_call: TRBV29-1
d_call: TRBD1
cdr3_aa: CSVPGQGSNEQFF
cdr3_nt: TGCAGCGTTCCGGGACAGGGAAGCAATGAGCAGTTCTTC

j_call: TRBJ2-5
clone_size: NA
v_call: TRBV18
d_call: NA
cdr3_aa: CASSPAGLGAQYF
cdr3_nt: TGTGCCAGCTCACCAGCCGGGCTTGGGGCCCAGTACTTC

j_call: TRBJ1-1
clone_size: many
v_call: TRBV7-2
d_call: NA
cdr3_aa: CASSLVPEHTEAFF
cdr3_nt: TGTGCCAGCAGCTTGGTCCCGGAACACACTGAAGCTTTCTTT

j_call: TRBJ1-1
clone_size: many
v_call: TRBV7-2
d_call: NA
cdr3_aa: CASSFTPFEAFF
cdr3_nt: TGTGCCAGCAGCTTCACACCTTTTGAAGCTTTCTTT

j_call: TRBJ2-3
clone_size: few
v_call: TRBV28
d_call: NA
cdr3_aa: CGGEDTQYF
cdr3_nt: TGTGGAGGGGAAGATACGCAGTATTTT

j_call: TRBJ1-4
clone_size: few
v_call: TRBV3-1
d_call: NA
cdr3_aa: CASSQWRDGEKLFF
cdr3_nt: TGTGCCAGCAGCCAGTGGAGGGACGGTGAAAAACTGTTTTTT

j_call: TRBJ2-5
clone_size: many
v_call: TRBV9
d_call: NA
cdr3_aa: CASSPLPQGLETQYF
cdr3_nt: TGTGCCAGCAGCCCACTACCGCAGGGTTTAGAGACCCAGTACTTC

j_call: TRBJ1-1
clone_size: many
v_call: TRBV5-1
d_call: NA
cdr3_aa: CASKEDLNTEAFF
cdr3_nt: TGCGCCAGCAAGGAAGACCTGAACACTGAAGCTTTCTTT